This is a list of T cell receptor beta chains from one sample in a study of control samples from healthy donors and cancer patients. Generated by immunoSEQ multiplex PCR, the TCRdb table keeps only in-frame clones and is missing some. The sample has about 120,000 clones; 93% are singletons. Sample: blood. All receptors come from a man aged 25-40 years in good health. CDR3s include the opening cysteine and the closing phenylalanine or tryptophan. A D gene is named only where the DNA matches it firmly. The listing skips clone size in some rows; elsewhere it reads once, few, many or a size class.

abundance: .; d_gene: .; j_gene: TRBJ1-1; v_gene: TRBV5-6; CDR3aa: CASSPTGWGTEAFF; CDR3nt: TGTGCCAGCAGTCCAACAGGGTGGGGCACTGAAGCTTTCTTT
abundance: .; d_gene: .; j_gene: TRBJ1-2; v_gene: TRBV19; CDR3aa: CAIWTPGGGYTF; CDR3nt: TGTGCCATTTGGACGCCGGGGGGTGGCTACACCTTC
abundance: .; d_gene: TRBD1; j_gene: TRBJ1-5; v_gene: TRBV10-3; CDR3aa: CAIRGDSKGPQHF; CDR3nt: TGTGCCATCAGGGGGGACAGCAAAGGGCCCCAGCATTTT
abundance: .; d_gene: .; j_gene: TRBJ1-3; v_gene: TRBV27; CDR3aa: CASRDQGRGSGNTIYF; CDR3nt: TGTGCCAGCAGGGATCAGGGGCGCGGCTCTGGAAACACCATATATTTT
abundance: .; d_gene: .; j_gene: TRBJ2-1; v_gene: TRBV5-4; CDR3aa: CASSLASGRVPYNEQFF; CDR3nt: TGTGCCAGCAGCTTGGCAAGCGGCAGGGTGCCTTACAATGAGCAGTTCTTC
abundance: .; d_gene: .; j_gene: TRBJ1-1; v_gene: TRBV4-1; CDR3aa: CASTPRRDARANTEAFF; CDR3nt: TGCGCCAGCACCCCCCGGAGGGATGCCCGCGCGAACACTGAAGCTTTCTTT
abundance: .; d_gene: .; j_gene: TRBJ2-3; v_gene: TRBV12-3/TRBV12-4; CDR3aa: CASISSGTDTQYF; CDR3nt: TGTGCCAGCATTTCCTCGGGCACAGATACGCAGTATTTT
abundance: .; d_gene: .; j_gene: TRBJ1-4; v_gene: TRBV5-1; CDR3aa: CASSLQGRPANEKLFF; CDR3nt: TGCGCCAGCAGCTTGCAGGGTAGGCCGGCTAATGAAAAACTGTTTTTT
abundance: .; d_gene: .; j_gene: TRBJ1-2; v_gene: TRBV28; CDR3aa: CASSLPSVANYGYTF; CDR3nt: TGTGCCAGCAGTCTACCCTCAGTCGCTAACTATGGCTACACCTTC
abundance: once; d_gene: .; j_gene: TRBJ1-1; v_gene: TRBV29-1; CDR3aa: CSGTRENTEAFF; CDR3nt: TGCAGCGGGACCAGAGAGAACACTGAAGCTTTCTTT
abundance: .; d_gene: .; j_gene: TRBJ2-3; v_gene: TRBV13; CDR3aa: CASSPGPPRGTDTQYF; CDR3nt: TGTGCCAGCAGTCCGGGACCCCCTCGGGGCACAGATACGCAGTATTTT
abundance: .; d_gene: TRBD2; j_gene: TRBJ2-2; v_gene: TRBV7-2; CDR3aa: CASSLKSTSGANTGELFF; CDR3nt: TGTGCCAGCAGCTTAAAGTCGACTAGCGGGGCGAACACCGGGGAGCTGTTTTTT
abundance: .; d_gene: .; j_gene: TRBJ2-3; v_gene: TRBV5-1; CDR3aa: CASSLDRLTDTQYF; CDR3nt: TGCGCCAGCAGCTTGGACAGACTCACAGATACGCAGTATTTT
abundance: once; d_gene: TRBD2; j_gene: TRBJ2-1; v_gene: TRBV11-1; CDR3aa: CASSKLAGGPNEQFF; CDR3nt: TGTGCCAGCAGCAAACTAGCGGGGGGCCCCAATGAGCAGTTCTTC
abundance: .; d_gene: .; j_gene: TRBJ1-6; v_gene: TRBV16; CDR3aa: CASSHTDGNSPLHF; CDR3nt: TGTGCCAGCAGCCATACGGACGGCAATTCACCCCTCCACTTT
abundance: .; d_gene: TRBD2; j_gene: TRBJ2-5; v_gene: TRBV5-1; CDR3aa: CASSFSSGSGGAGSQYF; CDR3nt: TGCGCCAGCAGCTTTAGTAGTGGTAGCGGGGGGGCCGGGTCCCAGTACTTC
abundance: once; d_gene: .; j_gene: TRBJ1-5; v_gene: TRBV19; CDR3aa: CASNPNLMGLQPQHF; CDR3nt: TGTGCCAGTAATCCCAATTTGATGGGACTGCAGCCCCAGCATTTT
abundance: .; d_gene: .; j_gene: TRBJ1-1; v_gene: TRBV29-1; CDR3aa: CSVEQVNTEAFF; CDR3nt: TGCAGCGTTGAACAAGTGAACACTGAAGCTTTCTTT
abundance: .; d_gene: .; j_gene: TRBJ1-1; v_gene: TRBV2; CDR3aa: CASRIDGGTEAFF; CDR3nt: TGTGCCAGCAGGATCGATGGGGGCACTGAAGCTTTCTTT
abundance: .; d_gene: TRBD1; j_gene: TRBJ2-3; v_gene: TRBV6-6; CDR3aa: CASNRDRADTQYF; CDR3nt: TGTGCCAGCAACCGGGACAGGGCAGATACGCAGTATTTT
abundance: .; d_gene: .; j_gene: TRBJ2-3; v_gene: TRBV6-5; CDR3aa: CASGGHTSTDTQYF; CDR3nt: TGTGCCAGCGGGGGACACACTAGCACAGATACGCAGTATTTT
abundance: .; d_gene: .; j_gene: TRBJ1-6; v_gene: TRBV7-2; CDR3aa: CASSPAQGFYSPLHF; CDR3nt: TGTGCCAGCAGCCCAGCCCAGGGTTTCTATTCACCCCTCCACTTT
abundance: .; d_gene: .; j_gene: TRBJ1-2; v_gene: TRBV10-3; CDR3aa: CAISEGLGGGYTF; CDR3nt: TGTGCCATCAGTGAGGGACTCGGCGGCGGCTACACCTTC
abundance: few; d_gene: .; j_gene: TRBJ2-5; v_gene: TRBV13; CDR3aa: CASSTRGGWTETQYF; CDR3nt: TGTGCCAGCAGCACAAGGGGGGGATGGACAGAGACCCAGTACTTC
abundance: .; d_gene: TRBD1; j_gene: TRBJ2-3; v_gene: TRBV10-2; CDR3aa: CASSENRGSTDTQYF; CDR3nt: TGCGCCAGCAGTGAAAACAGGGGAAGCACAGATACGCAGTATTTT
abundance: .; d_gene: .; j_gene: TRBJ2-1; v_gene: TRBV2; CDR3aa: CASSEVGQFF; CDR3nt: TGTGCCAGCAGTGAAGTCGGGCAGTTCTTC
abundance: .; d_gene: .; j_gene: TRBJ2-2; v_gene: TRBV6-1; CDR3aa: CASSAAGTTNTGELFF; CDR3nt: TGTGCCAGCAGTGCCGCCGGGACAACGAACACCGGGGAGCTGTTTTTT
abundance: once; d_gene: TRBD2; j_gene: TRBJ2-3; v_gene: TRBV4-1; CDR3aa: CASSLRLASADTQYF; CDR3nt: TGCGCCAGCAGCTTACGACTAGCAAGCGCCGATACGCAGTATTTT
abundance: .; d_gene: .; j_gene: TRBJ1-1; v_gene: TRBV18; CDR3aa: CASSPSLGENTEAFF; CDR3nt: TGTGCCAGCTCACCTAGCCTAGGAGAGAACACTGAAGCTTTCTTT
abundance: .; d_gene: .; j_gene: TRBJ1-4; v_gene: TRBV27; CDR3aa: CDTLLLRDAGKLFF; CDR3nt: TGTGACACACTACTCCTCCGGGACGCTGGGAAACTGTTTTTT
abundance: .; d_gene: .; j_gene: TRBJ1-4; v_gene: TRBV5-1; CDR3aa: CASSLYIGAREKLFF; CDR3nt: TGCGCCAGCAGCTTGTATATCGGGGCCCGAGAAAAACTGTTTTTT
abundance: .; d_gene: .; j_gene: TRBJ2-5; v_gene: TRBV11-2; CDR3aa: CASSLRPGEETQYF; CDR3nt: TGTGCCAGCAGCTTAAGGCCAGGGGAAGAGACCCAGTACTTC
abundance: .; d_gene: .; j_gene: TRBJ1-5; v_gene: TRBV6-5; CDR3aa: CASIPDGGFDQPQHF; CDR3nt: TGTGCCAGCATCCCCGACGGGGGCTTTGATCAGCCCCAGCATTTT
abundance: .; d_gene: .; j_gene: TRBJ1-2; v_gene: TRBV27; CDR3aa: CASDGPYGYTF; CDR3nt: TGTGCCAGCGACGGTCCCTATGGCTACACCTTC
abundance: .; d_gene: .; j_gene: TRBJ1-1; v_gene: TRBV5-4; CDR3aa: CASSLAGHMNTEAFF; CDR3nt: TGTGCCAGCAGCTTGGCCGGACACATGAACACTGAAGCTTTCTTT
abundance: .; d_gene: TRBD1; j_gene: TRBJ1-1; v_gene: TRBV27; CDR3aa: CASSLTGDPTEAFF; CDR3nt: TGTGCCAGCAGCCTGACAGGGGATCCCACTGAAGCTTTCTTT
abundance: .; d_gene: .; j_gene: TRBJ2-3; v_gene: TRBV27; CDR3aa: CASSLRRTDTQYF; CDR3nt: TGTGCCAGCAGTTTACGGCGCACAGATACGCAGTATTTT
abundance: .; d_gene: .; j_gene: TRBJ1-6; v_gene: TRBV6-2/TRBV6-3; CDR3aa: CASSPDSGSSPLHF; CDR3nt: TGTGCCAGCAGTCCCGACTCTGGTAGTTCACCCCTCCACTTT
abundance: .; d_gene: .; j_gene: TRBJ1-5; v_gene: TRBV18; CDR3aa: CASSPSIHQPQHF; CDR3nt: TGTGCCAGCTCACCATCTATTCATCAGCCCCAGCATTTT
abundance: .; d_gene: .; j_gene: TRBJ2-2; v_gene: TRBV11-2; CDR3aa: CATGRPTGELFF; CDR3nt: TGTGCCACGGGCAGGCCCACCGGGGAGCTGTTTTTT
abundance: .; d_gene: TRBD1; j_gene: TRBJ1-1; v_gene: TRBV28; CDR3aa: CASSLDRGREAFF; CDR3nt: TGTGCCAGCAGTTTGGACAGGGGCCGGGAAGCTTTCTTT
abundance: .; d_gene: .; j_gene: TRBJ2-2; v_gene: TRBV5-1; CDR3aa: CASSAPYWGTGELFF; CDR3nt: TGCGCCAGCAGCGCTCCCTACTGGGGGACCGGGGAGCTGTTTTTT
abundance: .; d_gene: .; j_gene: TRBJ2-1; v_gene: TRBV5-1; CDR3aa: CASSEGLYNEQFF; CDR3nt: TGCGCCAGCAGCGAAGGACTCTACAATGAGCAGTTCTTC
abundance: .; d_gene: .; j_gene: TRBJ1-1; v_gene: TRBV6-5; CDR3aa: CASSSRRLGGTEAFF; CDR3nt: TGTGCCAGCAGTTCCCGCAGGTTAGGGGGCACTGAAGCTTTCTTT
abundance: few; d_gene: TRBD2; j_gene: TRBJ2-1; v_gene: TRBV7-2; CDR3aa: CASSQEVAGGYNEQFF; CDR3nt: TGTGCCAGCAGTCAAGAGGTAGCGGGGGGCTACAATGAGCAGTTCTTC
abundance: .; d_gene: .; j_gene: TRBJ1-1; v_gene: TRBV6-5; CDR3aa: CASRAQAGNTEAFF; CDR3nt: TGTGCCAGCAGAGCACAGGCTGGGAACACTGAAGCTTTCTTT
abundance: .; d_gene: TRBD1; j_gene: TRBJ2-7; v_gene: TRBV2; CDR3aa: CASSFGQGPYEQYF; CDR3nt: TGTGCCAGCAGTTTCGGACAGGGTCCCTACGAGCAGTACTTC
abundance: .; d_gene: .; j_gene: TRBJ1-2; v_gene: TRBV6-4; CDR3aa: CASSDSGTATGYTF; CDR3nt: TGTGCCAGCAGTGACTCCGGTACAGCAACTGGCTACACCTTC
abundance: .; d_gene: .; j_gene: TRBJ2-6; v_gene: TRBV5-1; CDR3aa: CASTPGSGANVLTF; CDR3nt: TGCGCCAGCACCCCGGGGTCCGGGGCCAACGTCCTGACTTTC
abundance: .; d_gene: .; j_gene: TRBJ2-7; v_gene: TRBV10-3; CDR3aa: CAISVSTDRYEQYF; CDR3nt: TGTGCCATCAGTGTCTCCACTGACAGGTACGAGCAGTACTTC
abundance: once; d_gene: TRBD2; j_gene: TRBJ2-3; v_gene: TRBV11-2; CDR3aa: CASSSRTSRLTQYF; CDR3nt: TGTGCCAGCAGTTCAAGGACTAGCAGACTAACGCAGTATTTT
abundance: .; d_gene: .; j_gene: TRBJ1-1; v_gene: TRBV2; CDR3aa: CASEETNTEAFF; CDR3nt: TGTGCCAGCGAAGAAACGAACACTGAAGCTTTCTTT
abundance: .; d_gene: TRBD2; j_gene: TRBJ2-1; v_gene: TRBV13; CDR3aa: CASSPRERGRQFF; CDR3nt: TGTGCCAGCAGTCCTCGGGAGCGGGGGAGGCAGTTCTTC
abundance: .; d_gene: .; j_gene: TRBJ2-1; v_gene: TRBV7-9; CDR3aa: CASSFSPGIVYNEQFF; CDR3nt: TGTGCCAGCAGCTTTTCCCCGGGGATCGTCTACAATGAGCAGTTCTTC
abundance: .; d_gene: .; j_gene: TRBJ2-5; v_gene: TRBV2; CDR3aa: CASSDLKETQYF; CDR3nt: TGTGCCAGCAGTGACCTTAAAGAGACCCAGTACTTC
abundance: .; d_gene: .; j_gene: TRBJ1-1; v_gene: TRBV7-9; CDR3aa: CASSLVPYGGNTEAFF; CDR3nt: TGTGCCAGCAGCTTAGTGCCTTACGGAGGGAACACTGAAGCTTTCTTT
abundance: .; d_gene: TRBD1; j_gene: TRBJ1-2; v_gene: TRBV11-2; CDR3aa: CASSSTLTGVNYGYTF; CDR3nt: TGTGCCAGCAGCTCAACCTTAACAGGGGTCAACTATGGCTACACCTTC
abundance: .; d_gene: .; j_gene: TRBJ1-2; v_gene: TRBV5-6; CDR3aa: CASKEAGNYGYTF; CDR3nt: TGTGCCAGCAAAGAGGCAGGGAACTATGGCTACACCTTC
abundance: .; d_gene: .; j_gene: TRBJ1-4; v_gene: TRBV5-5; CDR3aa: CASSRTATNEKLFF; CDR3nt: TGTGCCAGCAGCCGGACAGCAACTAATGAAAAACTGTTTTTT